This T cell receptor beta chain was sequenced in a study of CD8 T cells in Susac syndrome (dated by TCRdb to about 2019). Notes on the research overall: Repertoire sequencing was used to test whether CD8+ T cell activation and differentiation in Susac syndrome was antigen driven. Paper-wide results and their limitations: The study acknowledged that relatively few individuals were included in the TCR sequencing and HLA analysis.

Peripheral blood CD8+ and CD4+ T cells from healthy donors, Susac syndrome patients and multiple sclerosis patients were profiled using high-throughput TCR beta sequencing. Treatment-naive patients with stable or active relapsing-remitting disease fulfilling revised McDonald criteria were used as multiple sclerosis controls. Bulk CD8+ and CD4+ T cells were purified by magnetic negative isolation, whereas CD8+ TEMRA cells were enriched by FACS. Blood was collected in EDTA tubes and processed within 24 hours, with PBMCs isolated through density gradient centrifugation. PBMCs intended for TCR sequencing were frozen in liquid nitrogen and were later thawed in a 37 degrees C water bath. A purity of at least 90% was achieved for sorted or isolated CD4+, CD8+ and CD8+ TEMRA cells. RNA was extracted using the RNeasy kit, and about 0.45 to 1 microgram was reverse transcribed with random hexamers. The immunoSEQ multiplex PCR assay, which covers 54 Vbeta and 13 Jbeta segments, was used to amplify TCR beta CDR3 regions. Bias from PCR amplification was corrected by using a synthetic template baseline for primer optimization and for computational correction. As for the original processing: Reads were annotated to V, D and J genes according to IMGT and were analyzed with immunoSEQ Analyzer, with only productive sequences retained. Clonality was computed as one minus Shannon entropy normalized by log2 of the number of productive unique sequences. For each patient and control, public and private clones were evaluated within the 100 most prevalent clones. Susac-specific clones were defined as absent from healthy and MS cohorts, 850 to 1,300 published viral clones and other ImmuneACCESS disease sequences. Using fastp trimming at Q25 and MiXCR clonotype assembly, TCRdb reanalyzed the public sequencing data and kept in-frame beta chains. Each CDR3 protein gets just one entry, which takes the most common genes and DNA from the rows behind it. V and J calls and clone size were set by TCRdb, not the authors. The sample table contains about 200,000 distinct CDR3 sequences; only one count was recorded for about 95% of them. About 0.09% of the sample is in the top ten clones.

As for this clonotype: There is no known antigen for this receptor. It has no much larger one-base neighbor in the sample; base qualities were not kept.

The germline V gene sets CDR1 to SQVTM and CDR2 to ANQGSEA. V lost 3 bases and J lost 0 bases, and the count of bases not matched to a germline gene is 6. The CDR3 sequence holds 18 residues, the cysteine and phenylalanine included. Only the CDR3 region is kept as DNA, spanning 54 bases read in frame from base 1. Sequenced input: CD4+ T cells from PBMCs. The receptor was derived from a human donor with multiple sclerosis. The chain is assembled from TRBV29-1 and TRBJ2-6; TRBD2 agrees with 12 junctional bases. The DNA reads as follows: TGCAGCGTTGACGAGACTAGCGGGGGACTCTCTGGGGCCAACGTCCTGACTTTC. Translated, this gives CSVDETSGGLSGANVLTF.